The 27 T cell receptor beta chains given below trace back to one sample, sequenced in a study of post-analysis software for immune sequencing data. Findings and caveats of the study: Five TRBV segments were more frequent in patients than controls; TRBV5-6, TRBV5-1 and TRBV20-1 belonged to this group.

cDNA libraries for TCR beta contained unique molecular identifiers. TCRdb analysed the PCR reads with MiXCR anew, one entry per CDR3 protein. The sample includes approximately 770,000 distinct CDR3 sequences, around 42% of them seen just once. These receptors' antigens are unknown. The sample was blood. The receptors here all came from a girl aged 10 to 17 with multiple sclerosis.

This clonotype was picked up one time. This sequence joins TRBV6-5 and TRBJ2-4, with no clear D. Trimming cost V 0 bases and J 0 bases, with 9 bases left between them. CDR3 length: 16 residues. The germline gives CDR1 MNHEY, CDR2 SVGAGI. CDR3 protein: CASSYSKILAKNIQYF. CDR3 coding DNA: TGTGCCAGCAGTTACTCGAAGATTCTAGCCAAAAACATTCAGTACTTC.

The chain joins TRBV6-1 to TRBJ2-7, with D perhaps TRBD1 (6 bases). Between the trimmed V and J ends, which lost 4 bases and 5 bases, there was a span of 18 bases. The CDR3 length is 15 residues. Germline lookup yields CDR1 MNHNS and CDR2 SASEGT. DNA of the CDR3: TGTGCCAGCAGTGCCACAGGGCGAGGTCTCCACGAGCAGTACTTC. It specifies CASSATGRGLHEQYF.

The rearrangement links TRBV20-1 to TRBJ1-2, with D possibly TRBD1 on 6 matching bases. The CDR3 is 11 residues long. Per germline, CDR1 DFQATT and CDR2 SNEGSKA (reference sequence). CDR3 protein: CRAPGDYGYTF. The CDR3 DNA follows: TGCAGGGCGCCAGGGGACTATGGCTACACCTTC.

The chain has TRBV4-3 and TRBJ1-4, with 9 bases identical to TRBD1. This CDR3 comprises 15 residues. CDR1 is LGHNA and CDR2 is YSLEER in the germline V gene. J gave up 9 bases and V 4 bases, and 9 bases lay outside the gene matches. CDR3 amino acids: CASSLDPGQGQKLFF. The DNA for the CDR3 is TGCGCCAGCAGCCTCGACCCGGGACAGGGACAAAAACTGTTTTTT.

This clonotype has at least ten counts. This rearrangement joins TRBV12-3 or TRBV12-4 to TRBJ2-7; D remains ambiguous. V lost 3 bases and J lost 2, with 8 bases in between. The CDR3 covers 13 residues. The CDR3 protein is CASSFGVPYEQYF. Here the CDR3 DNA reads TGTGCCAGCAGTTTTGGGGTCCCCTACGAGCAGTACTTC.

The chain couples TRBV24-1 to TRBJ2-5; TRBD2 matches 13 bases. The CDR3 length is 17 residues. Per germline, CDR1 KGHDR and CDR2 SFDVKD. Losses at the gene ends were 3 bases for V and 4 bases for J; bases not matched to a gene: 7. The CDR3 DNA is TGTGCCACCAGTGATCCTGGACTAGCGGGAGTTCTAGAGACCCAGTACTTC. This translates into CATSDPGLAGVLETQYF.

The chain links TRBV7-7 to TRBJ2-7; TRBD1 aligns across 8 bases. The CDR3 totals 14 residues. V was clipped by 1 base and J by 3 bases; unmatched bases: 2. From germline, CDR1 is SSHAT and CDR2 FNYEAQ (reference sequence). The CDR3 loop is CASSLVGTGYEQYF. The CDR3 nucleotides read TGTGCCAGCAGCTTAGTCGGGACAGGCTACGAGCAGTACTTC.

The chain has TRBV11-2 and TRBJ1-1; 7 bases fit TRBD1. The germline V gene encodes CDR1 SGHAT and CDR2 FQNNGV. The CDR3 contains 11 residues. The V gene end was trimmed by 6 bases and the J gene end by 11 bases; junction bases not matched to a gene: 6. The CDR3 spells CASRRTGAAFF. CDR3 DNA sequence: TGTGCCAGCAGACGTACAGGGGCTGCTTTCTTT.

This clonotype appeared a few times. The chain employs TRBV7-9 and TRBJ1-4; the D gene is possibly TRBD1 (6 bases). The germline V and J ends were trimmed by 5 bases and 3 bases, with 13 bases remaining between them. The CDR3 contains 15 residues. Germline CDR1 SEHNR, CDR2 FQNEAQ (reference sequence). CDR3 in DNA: TGTGCCAGCAGCCATCCAGGGGCTGCTAATGAAAAACTGTTTTTT. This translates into CASSHPGAANEKLFF.

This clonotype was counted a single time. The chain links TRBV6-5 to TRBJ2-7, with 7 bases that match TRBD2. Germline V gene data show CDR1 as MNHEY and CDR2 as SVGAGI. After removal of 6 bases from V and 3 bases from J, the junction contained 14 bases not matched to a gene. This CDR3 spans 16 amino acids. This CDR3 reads CASSFSVEGRGYEQYF. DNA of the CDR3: TGTGCCAGCAGCTTCTCCGTGGAGGGGAGGGGCTACGAGCAGTACTTC.

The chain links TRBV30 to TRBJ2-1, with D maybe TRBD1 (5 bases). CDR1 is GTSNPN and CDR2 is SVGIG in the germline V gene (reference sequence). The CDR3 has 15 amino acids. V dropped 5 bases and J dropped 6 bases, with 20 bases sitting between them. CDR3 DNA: TGTGCCTGGCGGCGGACAAAACCAACCGGCAATGAGCAGTTCTTC. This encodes CAWRRTKPTGNEQFF. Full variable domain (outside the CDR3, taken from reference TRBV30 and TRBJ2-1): SQTIHQWPATLVQPVGSPLSLECTVEGTSNPNLYWYRQAAGRGLQLLFYSVGIGQISSEVPQNLSASRPQDRQFILSSKKLLLSDSGFYLCAWRRTKPTGNEQFFGPGTRLTVL.

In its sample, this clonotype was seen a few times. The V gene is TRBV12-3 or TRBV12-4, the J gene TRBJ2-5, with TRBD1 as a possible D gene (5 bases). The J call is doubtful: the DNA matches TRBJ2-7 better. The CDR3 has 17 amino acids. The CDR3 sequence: CASSSIPRATKGYEQYF. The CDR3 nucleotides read TGTGCCAGCAGTTCGATACCCCGGGCCACCAAGGGGTACGAGCAGTACTTC.

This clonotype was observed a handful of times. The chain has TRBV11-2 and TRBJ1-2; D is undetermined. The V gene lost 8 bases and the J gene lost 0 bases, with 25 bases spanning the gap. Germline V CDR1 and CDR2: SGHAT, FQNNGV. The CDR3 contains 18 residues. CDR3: CASDHFRARLDPNYGYTF. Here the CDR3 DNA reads TGTGCCAGCGACCACTTCCGGGCGCGCCTAGATCCTAACTATGGCTACACCTTC.

The DNA for the CDR3 is TGTGCCAGCAGCCCTGGACAGGCCAGGCTAGATGGCTACACCTTC. Its protein product is CASSPGQARLDGYTF. This chain links TRBV6-5 with TRBJ1-2; TRBD1 aligns across 7 bases. The germline CDR1 and CDR2 sequences are MNHEY and SVGAGI. This CDR3 spans 15 amino acids. V shed 6 bases and J 6 bases; nucleotides not matched to a gene: 13.

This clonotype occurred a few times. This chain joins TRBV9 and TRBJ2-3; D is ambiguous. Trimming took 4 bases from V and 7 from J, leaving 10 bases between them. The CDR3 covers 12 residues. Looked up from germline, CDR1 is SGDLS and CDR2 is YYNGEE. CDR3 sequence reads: CASSPVHNTQYF. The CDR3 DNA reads TGTGCCAGCAGCCCCGTTCACAATACGCAGTATTTT.

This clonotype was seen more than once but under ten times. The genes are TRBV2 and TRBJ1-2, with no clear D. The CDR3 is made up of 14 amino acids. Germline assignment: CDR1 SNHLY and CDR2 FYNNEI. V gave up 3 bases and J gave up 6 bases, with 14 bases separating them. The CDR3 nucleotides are TGTGCCAGCAGTGACGACCCCGGTGGGGATGGCTACACCTTC. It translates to CASSDDPGGDGYTF.

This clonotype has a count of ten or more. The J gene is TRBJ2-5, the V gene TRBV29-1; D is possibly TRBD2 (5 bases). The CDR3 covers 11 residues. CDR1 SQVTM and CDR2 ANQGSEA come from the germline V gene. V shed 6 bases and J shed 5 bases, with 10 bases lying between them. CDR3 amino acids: CSVERGETQYF. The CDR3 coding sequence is TGCAGCGTCGAAAGAGGGGAGACCCAGTACTTC.

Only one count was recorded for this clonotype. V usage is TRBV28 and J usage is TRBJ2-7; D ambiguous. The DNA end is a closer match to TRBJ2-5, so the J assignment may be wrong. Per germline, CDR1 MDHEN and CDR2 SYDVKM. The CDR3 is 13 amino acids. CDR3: CASSLGERETQYF. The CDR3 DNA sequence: TGTGCCAGCAGTTTAGGCGAGAGGGAGACCCAGTACTTC.

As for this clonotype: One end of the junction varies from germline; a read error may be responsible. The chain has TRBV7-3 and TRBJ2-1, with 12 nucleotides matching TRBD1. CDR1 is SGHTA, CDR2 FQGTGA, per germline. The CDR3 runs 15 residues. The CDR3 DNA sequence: TGTGCCAGCAGCTCCGGGACAGGGGGCTACAATGGGCAGTTCTTC. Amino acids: CASSSGTGGYNGQFF.

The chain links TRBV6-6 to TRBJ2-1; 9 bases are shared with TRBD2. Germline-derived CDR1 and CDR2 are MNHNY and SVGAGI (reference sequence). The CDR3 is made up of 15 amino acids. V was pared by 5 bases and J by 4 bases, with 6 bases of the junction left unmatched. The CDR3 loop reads CASSTKAGGYNEQFF. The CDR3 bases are TGTGCCAGCAGTACCAAGGCGGGAGGGTACAATGAGCAGTTCTTC.

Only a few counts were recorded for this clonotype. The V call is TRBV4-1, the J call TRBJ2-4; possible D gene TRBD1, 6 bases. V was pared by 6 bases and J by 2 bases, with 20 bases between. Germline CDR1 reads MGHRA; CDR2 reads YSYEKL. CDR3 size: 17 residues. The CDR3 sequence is CASRPTTGTGPKNIQYF. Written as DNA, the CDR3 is TGCGCCAGCAGACCTACGACAGGCACCGGGCCCAAAAACATTCAGTACTTC.

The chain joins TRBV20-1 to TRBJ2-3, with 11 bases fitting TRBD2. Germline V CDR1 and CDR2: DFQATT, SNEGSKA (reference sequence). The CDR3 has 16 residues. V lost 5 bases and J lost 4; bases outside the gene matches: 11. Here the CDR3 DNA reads TGCAGTGCTTCGATAACTAGCGGGAGCGGGTCAGATACGCAGTATTTT. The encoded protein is CSASITSGSGSDTQYF.

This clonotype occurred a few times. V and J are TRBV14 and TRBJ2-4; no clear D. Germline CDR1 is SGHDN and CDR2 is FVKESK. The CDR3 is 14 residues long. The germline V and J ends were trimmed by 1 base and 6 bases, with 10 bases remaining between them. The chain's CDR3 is CASSQGLGVNIQYF. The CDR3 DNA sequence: TGTGCCAGCAGCCAAGGGCTTGGGGTAAACATTCAGTACTTC.

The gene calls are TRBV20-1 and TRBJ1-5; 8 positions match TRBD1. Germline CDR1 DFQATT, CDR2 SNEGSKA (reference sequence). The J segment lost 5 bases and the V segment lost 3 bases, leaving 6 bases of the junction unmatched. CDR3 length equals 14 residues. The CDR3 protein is CSASPGGWDQPQHF. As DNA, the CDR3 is TGCAGTGCTAGCCCAGGGGGCTGGGATCAGCCCCAGCATTTT.

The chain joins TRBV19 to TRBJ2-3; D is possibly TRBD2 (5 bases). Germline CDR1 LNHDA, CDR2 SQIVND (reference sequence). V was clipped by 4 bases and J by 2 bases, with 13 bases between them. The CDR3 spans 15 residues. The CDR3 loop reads CASSTSAEPTDTQYF. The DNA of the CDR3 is TGTGCCAGTAGTACTTCAGCGGAGCCCACAGATACGCAGTATTTT.

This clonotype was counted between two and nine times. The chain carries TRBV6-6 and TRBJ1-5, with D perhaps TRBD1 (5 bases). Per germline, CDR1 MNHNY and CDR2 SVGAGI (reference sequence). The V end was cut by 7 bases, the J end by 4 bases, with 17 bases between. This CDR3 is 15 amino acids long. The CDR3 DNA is TGTGCCAGCATTGGGGATGGGGCCCCGAATCAGCCCCAGCATTTT. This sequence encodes CASIGDGAPNQPQHF.

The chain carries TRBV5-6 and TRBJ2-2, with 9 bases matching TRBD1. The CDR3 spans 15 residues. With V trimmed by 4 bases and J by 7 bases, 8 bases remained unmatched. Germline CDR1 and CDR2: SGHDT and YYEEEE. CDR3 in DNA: TGTGCCAGCAGCCAGACAGGGGGAAAGATCGGGGAGCTGTTTTTT. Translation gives CASSQTGGKIGELFF.